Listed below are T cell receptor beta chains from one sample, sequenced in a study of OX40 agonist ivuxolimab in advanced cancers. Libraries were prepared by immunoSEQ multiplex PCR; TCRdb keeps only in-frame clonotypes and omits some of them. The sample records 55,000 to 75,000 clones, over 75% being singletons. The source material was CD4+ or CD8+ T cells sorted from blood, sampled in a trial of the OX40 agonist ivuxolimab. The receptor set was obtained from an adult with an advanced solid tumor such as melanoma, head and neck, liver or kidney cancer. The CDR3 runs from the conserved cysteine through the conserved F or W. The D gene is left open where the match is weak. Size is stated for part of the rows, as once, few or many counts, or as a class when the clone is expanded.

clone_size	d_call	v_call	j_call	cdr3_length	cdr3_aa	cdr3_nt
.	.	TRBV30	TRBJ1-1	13	CAWSVIIRGEAFF	TGTGCCTGGAGTGTAATAATTAGGGGTGAAGCTTTCTTT
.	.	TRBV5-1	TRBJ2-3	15	CASNSGQPGGDTQYF	TGCGCCAGCAACTCAGGACAGCCGGGCGGAGATACGCAGTATTTT
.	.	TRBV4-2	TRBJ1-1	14	CASSQALGEAEAFF	TGTGCCAGCAGCCAAGCGTTGGGCGAGGCTGAAGCTTTCTTT
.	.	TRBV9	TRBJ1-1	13	CASSVQGHTEAFF	TGTGCCAGCAGCGTACAGGGGCACACTGAAGCTTTCTTT
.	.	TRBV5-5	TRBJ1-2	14	CASSLPSRDYGYTF	TGTGCCAGCAGCTTGCCGAGTAGAGACTATGGCTACACCTTC
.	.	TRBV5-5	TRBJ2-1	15	CASSFDRTLNNEQFF	TGTGCCAGCAGCTTCGACAGAACGTTAAACAATGAGCAGTTCTTC
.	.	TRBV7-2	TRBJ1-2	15	CASSLGGGWGYGYTF	TGTGCCAGCAGCTTAGGTGGGGGGTGGGGCTATGGCTACACCTTC
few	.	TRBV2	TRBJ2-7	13	CASRPGLRNEQYF	TGTGCCAGCAGGCCGGGACTTCGGAACGAGCAGTACTTC
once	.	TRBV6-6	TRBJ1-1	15	CASSILMWGRTEAFF	TGTGCCAGCAGCATCCTAATGTGGGGTAGGACTGAAGCTTTCTTT
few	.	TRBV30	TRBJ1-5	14	CAWSYTGGGQPQHF	TGTGCCTGGAGTTACACAGGTGGAGGTCAGCCCCAGCATTTT
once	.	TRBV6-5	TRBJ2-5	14	CASSFRTGQETQYF	TGTGCCAGCAGTTTTAGGACGGGACAAGAGACCCAGTACTTC
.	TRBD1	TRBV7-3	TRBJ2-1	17	CASSSDRGRGSYNEQFF	TGTGCCAGCAGCTCGGACAGGGGAAGGGGCTCCTACAATGAGCAGTTCTTC
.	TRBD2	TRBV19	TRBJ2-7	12	CASSGGGYEQYF	TGTGCCAGTAGCGGGGGGGGATACGAGCAGTACTTC
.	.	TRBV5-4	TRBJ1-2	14	CASSSRQAASGYTF	TGTGCCAGCAGCTCCAGACAGGCGGCTAGTGGCTACACCTTC
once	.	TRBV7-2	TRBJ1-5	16	CASSLVGSGRHQPQHF	TGTGCCAGCAGCTTAGTAGGGTCGGGGCGGCATCAGCCCCAGCATTTT
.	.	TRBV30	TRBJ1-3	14	CAWVPLYSGNTIYF	TGTGCCTGGGTCCCGCTGTACTCTGGAAACACCATATATTTT
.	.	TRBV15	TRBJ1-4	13	CATSRHRERKLFF	TGTGCCACCAGCAGACACCGGGAGAGAAAACTGTTTTTT
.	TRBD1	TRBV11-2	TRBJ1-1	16	CASSSLQGMVNTEAFF	TGTGCCAGCAGCTCCCTACAGGGGATGGTGAACACTGAAGCTTTCTTT
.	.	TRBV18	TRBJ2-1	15	CASSRAGHGTNEQFF	TGTGCCAGCTCACGAGCGGGACACGGAACCAATGAGCAGTTCTTC
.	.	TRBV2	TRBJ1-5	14	CASSLKYSNQPQHF	TGTGCCAGCAGCCTTAAATATAGCAATCAGCCCCAGCATTTT
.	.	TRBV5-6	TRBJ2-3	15	CASSPAGRGADTQYF	TGTGCCAGCAGCCCAGCCGGACGGGGGGCGGATACGCAGTATTTT
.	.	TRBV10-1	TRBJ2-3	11	CASSGQNTQYF	TGCGCCAGCAGTGGTCAGAATACGCAGTATTTT
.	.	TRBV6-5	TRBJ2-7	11	CASKGVHEQYF	TGTGCCAGCAAGGGGGTACACGAGCAGTACTTC
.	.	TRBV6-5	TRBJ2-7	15	CASRRPGQSTYEQYF	TGTGCCAGCAGACGACCTGGACAGTCTACCTACGAGCAGTACTTC
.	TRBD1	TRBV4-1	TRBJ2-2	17	CASTNDGQGANTGELFF	TGCGCCAGCACCAATGATGGACAGGGGGCGAACACCGGGGAGCTGTTTTTT
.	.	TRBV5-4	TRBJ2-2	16	CASSLPNVGGTGELFF	TGTGCCAGCAGCTTGCCCAACGTGGGGGGCACCGGGGAGCTGTTTTTT
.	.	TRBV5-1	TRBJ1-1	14	CASSSTGVNTEAFF	TGCGCCAGCAGCTCCACAGGAGTAAACACTGAAGCTTTCTTT
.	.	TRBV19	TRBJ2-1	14	CASSISFGGNEQFF	TGTGCCAGTAGTATATCGTTTGGCGGGAATGAGCAGTTCTTC
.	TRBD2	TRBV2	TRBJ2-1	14	CASSKGLAFNEQFF	TGTGCCAGCAGTAAGGGACTAGCGTTCAATGAGCAGTTCTTC
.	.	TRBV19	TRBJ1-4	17	CASSTLGGRSANEKLFF	TGTGCCAGTAGTACCCTAGGGGGGAGATCGGCTAATGAAAAACTGTTTTTT
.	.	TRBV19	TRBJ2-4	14	CASSPPGRKNIQYF	TGTGCCAGTAGTCCGCCGGGCCGAAAAAACATTCAGTACTTC
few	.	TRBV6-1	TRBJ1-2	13	CASKDPTRHGYTF	TGTGCCAGCAAGGACCCTACGCGACATGGCTACACCTTC
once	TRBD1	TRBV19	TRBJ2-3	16	CASSTGQGSSTDTQYF	TGTGCCAGTAGTACAGGACAGGGTTCGAGCACAGATACGCAGTATTTT
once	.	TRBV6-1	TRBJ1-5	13	CASNEVPNQPQHF	TGTGCCAGCAATGAAGTACCTAATCAGCCCCAGCATTTT
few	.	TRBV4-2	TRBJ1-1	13	CASSQDGTGEAFF	TGTGCCAGCAGCCAAGATGGTACAGGGGAAGCTTTCTTT
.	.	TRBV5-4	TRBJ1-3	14	CASSPGRGPPVIYF	TGTGCCAGCAGCCCAGGCCGGGGGCCCCCGGTAATATATTTT
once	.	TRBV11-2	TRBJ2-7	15	CASSLGGFSSYEQYF	TGTGCCAGCAGCTTAGGGGGGTTTAGCTCCTACGAGCAGTACTTC
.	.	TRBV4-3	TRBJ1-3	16	CASSPTLTDTGNTIYF	TGCGCCAGCAGCCCTACCCTGACAGATACTGGAAACACCATATATTTT
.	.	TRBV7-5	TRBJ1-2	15	CVRSPLPGGRYGYTF	TGTGTCAGAAGCCCCTTGCCGGGGGGTAGATATGGCTACACCTTC
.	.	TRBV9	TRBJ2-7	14	CASSVAGKSYEQYF	TGTGCCAGCAGCGTAGCAGGGAAATCGTACGAGCAGTACTTC
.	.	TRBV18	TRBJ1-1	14	CASSPRPTSTEAFF	TGTGCCAGCTCACCGCGCCCGACCAGCACTGAAGCTTTCTTT
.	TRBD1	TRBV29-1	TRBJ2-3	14	CSVADRPSADTQYF	TGCAGCGTGGCGGACAGGCCAAGCGCAGATACGCAGTATTTT
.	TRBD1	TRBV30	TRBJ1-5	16	CAWSPAGTGGHQPQHF	TGTGCCTGGAGCCCAGCTGGGACAGGGGGCCATCAGCCCCAGCATTTT
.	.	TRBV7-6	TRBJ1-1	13	CASSRQVSTEAFF	TGTGCCAGCAGCCGACAGGTTTCCACTGAAGCTTTCTTT